Each of the 25 T cell receptor beta chains below was sequenced from the same sample in a study of shared clonotypes between healthy human individuals. Naive CD8 cells lacked CD45RO, underwent positive selection for CCR7 and left out terminally differentiated effector memory CD45RA+ cells. Only in-frame clones appear in the TCRdb table, and some are missing; sequencing was by immunoSEQ multiplex PCR. The repertoire consists of around 600,000 clones, with 85% to 95% occurring once and the leading ten covering 0.11%. Input material: naive CD8+ T cells sorted from blood. The source is a woman in her 30s in good health.

The rearrangement links TRBV4-1 to TRBJ2-7, with 11 positions matching TRBD2. With V trimmed by 4 bases and J by 5 bases, 7 bases remained unmatched. Per the germline V gene, CDR1 is MGHRA and CDR2 is YSYEKL. CDR3 length: 15 residues. Here the CDR3 reads CASSPSTSGIDEQYF. CDR3 DNA: TGCGCCAGCAGCCCGTCGACTAGCGGGATCGACGAGCAGTACTTC.

This clone was seen a single time. The chain has TRBV29-1 and TRBJ2-1, with D tentatively TRBD1 (6 bases). This CDR3 has 16 amino acids. V lost 3 bases to trimming and J lost 1 base, with 16 bases between them. CDR1 and CDR2 from the germline V gene are SQVTM and ANQGSEA. CDR3 protein: CSVDSGQGTSYNEQFF. The CDR3 DNA is TGCAGCGTTGATTCGGGGCAGGGGACATCCTACAATGAGCAGTTCTTC.

This sequence joins TRBV6-5 and TRBJ2-6; no clear D gene. V lost 7 bases to trimming and J lost 4 bases, with 8 bases between them. Germline V gene sequence: CDR1 MNHEY, CDR2 SVGAGI. CDR3 length: 13 residues. CDR3 coding DNA: TGTGCCAGCAAAGAGACCGGGGCCAACGTCCTGACTTTC. Its translation: CASKETGANVLTF.

The chain combines TRBV28 with TRBJ2-1, with 7 nucleotides matching TRBD2. Germline CDR1 reads MDHEN; CDR2 reads SYDVKM. The V segment lost 6 bases and the J segment 4 bases; nucleotides outside the gene matches: 9. This CDR3 contains 15 residues. The CDR3 coding sequence is TGTGCCAGCAGCCGAAGCGGGATCCAGTACAATGAGCAGTTCTTC. Residues: CASSRSGIQYNEQFF.

This clone has only one observation. This chain connects TRBV5-6 to TRBJ1-2; D might be TRBD1 (6 bases). The ends were cut back, 6 bases at V and 3 bases at J, with 12 bases in the middle. CDR1 is SGHDT and CDR2 is YYEEEE in the germline V gene. CDR3 length: 13 amino acids. The CDR3 spells CASTEDSDYGYTF. The CDR3 DNA sequence: TGTGCCAGCACCGAGGACAGTGACTATGGCTACACCTTC.

The V and J genes are TRBV11-2 and TRBJ1-2; D may be TRBD1 (5 bases). The CDR3 consists of 13 residues. Germline values: CDR1 SGHAT, CDR2 FQNNGV. The germline V and J ends were trimmed by 3 bases and 8 bases, with 13 bases remaining between them. Here the CDR3 DNA reads TGTGCCAGCAGCTTTTGGGACCGGGTCGGCTACACCTTC. Translated: CASSFWDRVGYTF.

The chain has TRBV7-6 and TRBJ2-7; D possibly corresponds to TRBD1 (6 bases). Germline CDR1 reads SGHVS; CDR2 reads FNYEAQ. CDR3 size: 14 residues. The V end was cut by 4 bases, the J end by 2 bases, with 12 bases between. DNA for the CDR3: TGTGCCAGCAGCTCGAGGGACACTACCTACGAGCAGTACTTC. It specifies CASSSRDTTYEQYF. The entire variable domain, with the rest obtained from reference TRBV7-6 and TRBJ2-7, is as follows: GAGVSQSPRYKVTKRGQDVALRCDPISGHVSLYWYRQALGQGPEFLTYFNYEAQQDKSGLPNDRFSAERPEGSISTLTIQRTEQRDSAMYRCASSSRDTTYEQYFGPGTRLTVT.

This rearrangement joins TRBV7-9 to TRBJ2-1; 10 nucleotides line up with TRBD2. V shed 4 bases and J 1 base; nucleotides not matched to a gene: 7. CDR3 length: 17 amino acids. From germline, CDR1 is SEHNR and CDR2 FQNEAQ (reference sequence). CDR3 nucleotides: TGTGCCAGCAGCTCCCCCGGACTAGCGGTATCCTACAATGAGCAGTTCTTC. Residues: CASSSPGLAVSYNEQFF.

The rearrangement links TRBV27 to TRBJ2-6, with 7 bases aligning to TRBD1. Germline V lookup: CDR1 MNHEY, CDR2 SMNVEV (reference sequence). Losses at the gene ends were 3 bases for V and 0 bases for J; bases not matched to a gene: 8. The CDR3 has 18 residues. Here the CDR3 reads CASSLVGQFSSGANVLTF. The CDR3 DNA reads TGTGCCAGCAGTTTGGTGGGACAGTTCTCCTCTGGGGCCAACGTCCTGACTTTC.

The chain couples TRBV10-3 to TRBJ1-1; D is unclear. CDR3 length: 14 residues. The V and J ends lost 6 bases and 1 base respectively, with 12 bases between them. Germline V CDR1 and CDR2: ENHRY, SYGVKD. CDR3 residues: CAIRPPGSNTEAFF. The CDR3 nucleotides read TGTGCCATCAGACCACCGGGATCGAACACTGAAGCTTTCTTT.

The chain employs TRBV5-6 and TRBJ2-6, with D unclear. Germline V gene lookup returns CDR1 SGHDT and CDR2 YYEEEE. This CDR3 spans 14 amino acids. The V gene lost 4 bases and the J gene lost 2 bases, with 7 bases spanning the gap. The CDR3 sequence: CASSPATGANVLTF. CDR3 in DNA: TGTGCCAGCAGCCCTGCCACTGGGGCCAACGTCCTGACTTTC.

V and J are TRBV5-1 and TRBJ2-7, with TRBD2 matching 8 bases. The V and J ends lost 4 bases and 0 bases, in that order; junction bases with no gene match: 9. Germline V lookup: CDR1 SGHRS, CDR2 YFSETQ. There are 16 residues in the CDR3. CDR3 sequence reads: CASSVGKAGGSYEQYF. The CDR3 DNA reads as TGCGCCAGCAGCGTGGGGAAGGCGGGAGGCTCCTACGAGCAGTACTTC.

This chain connects TRBV30 to TRBJ1-3, with TRBD1 identical over 8 bases. The CDR3 extends over 18 amino acids. CDR1 and CDR2 (germline): GTSNPN, SVGIG (reference sequence). Trimming removed 0 bases from V and 3 bases from J; junction bases left unmatched: 13. The CDR3 is CAWSVSGTGIVGGNTIYF. The DNA for the CDR3 is TGTGCCTGGAGTGTTTCCGGGACAGGCATCGTGGGTGGAAACACCATATATTTT. Variable domain in full (rest from reference TRBV30 and TRBJ1-3): SQTIHQWPATLVQPVGSPLSLECTVEGTSNPNLYWYRQAAGRGLQLLFYSVGIGQISSEVPQNLSASRPQDRQFILSSKKLLLSDSGFYLCAWSVSGTGIVGGNTIYFGEGSWLTVV.

The V and J genes are TRBV19 and TRBJ1-5, with D hard to call. Germline V gene data show CDR1 as LNHDA and CDR2 as SQIVND (reference sequence). Deletions cut 7 bases from V and 7 bases from J, with 11 bases between. This CDR3 is 12 amino acids long. This chain's CDR3 is CASMNPGQPQHF. Here the CDR3 DNA reads TGTGCCAGTATGAATCCCGGCCAGCCCCAGCATTTT.

This clone was seen just once. The V call is TRBV19, the J call TRBJ1-5; no reliable D call. The CDR3 has 15 amino acids. Trimming stripped 3 bases from V and 2 bases from J, with 11 bases between. Germline V gene sequence: CDR1 LNHDA, CDR2 SQIVND (reference sequence). CDR3 DNA: TGTGCCAGTAGTATCTCTGACGGGGGCAATCAGCCCCAGCATTTT. It yields the protein CASSISDGGNQPQHF.

The chain is built from TRBV4-1 and TRBJ2-5, with 7 nucleotides matching TRBD2. Trimming took 0 bases from V and 7 from J; bases not matched to a gene: 2. Germline assignment: CDR1 MGHRA and CDR2 YSYEKL. The CDR3 is made up of 13 amino acids. As DNA, the CDR3 is TGCGCCAGCAGCCAAGAATGGGAGGGGACCCAGTACTTC. This gives the protein CASSQEWEGTQYF.

The V gene is TRBV7-8, the J gene TRBJ2-3, with D tentatively TRBD2 (6 bases). Germline CDR1 and CDR2: SGHVS and FQNEAQ. The CDR3 covers 14 residues. V was shortened by 4 bases and J by 0 bases, with 8 bases between the two germline ends. The CDR3 spells CASSSGLSTDTQYF. Here the CDR3 DNA reads TGTGCCAGCAGCTCGGGACTTAGCACAGATACGCAGTATTTT.

The chain recombines TRBV5-4 with TRBJ2-7, with D possibly matching TRBD2 (6 bases). Germline CDR1 and CDR2: SGHNT and YYREEE (reference sequence). The CDR3 is made up of 15 amino acids. V lost 2 bases and J lost 4, with 16 bases in between. CDR3 in amino acids: CASSFTPGVAYEQYF. For the CDR3, the DNA is TGTGCCAGCAGCTTCACTCCGGGAGTGGCGTACGAGCAGTACTTC.

The rearrangement joins TRBV7-3 to TRBJ2-1, with TRBD2 identical over 7 bases. Germline CDR1 and CDR2: SGHTA and FQGTGA. The CDR3 is 15 residues long. The V segment lost 0 bases and the J segment 6 bases; nucleotides outside the gene matches: 5. The CDR3 loop is CASSLTGGAVNEQFF. The CDR3 DNA reads TGTGCCAGCAGCTTAACGGGAGGGGCCGTCAATGAGCAGTTCTTC.

This chain joins TRBV4-2 and TRBJ2-7; 9 bases are shared with TRBD1. CDR3 length equals 17 residues. With 8 bases clipped from V and 2 bases from J, the junction kept 16 bases outside the gene matches. From germline, CDR1 is LGHNA and CDR2 YNFKEQ. In nucleotides, the CDR3 is TGTGCCAGCTACCCCTACCCGGGACAGGGAAAAACCTACGAGCAGTACTTC. It translates to CASYPYPGQGKTYEQYF.

This chain's CDR3 is CASRGQGIFEQYF. CDR3 DNA: TGTGCCAGCAGGGGACAGGGAATCTTCGAGCAGTACTTC. V and J are TRBV27 and TRBJ2-7; 9 nucleotides line up with TRBD1. Losses at the gene ends were 6 bases for V and 6 bases for J; bases not matched to a gene: 6. Germline V gene lookup returns CDR1 MNHEY and CDR2 SMNVEV (reference sequence). CDR3 length equals 13 residues.

The chain employs TRBV28 and TRBJ2-3; 9 nucleotides line up with TRBD1. The CDR3 loop spans 18 amino acids. The germline gives CDR1 MDHEN, CDR2 SYDVKM. The J segment lost 4 bases and the V segment lost 3 bases, leaving 14 bases of the junction unmatched. This CDR3 reads CASSFPIRDRDSADTQYF. CDR3 DNA sequence: TGTGCCAGCAGTTTCCCCATCCGGGACAGGGATAGCGCAGATACGCAGTATTTT.

V and J are TRBV6-4 and TRBJ2-7; the D gene is possibly TRBD1 (5 bases). Per germline, CDR1 MRHNA and CDR2 SNTAGT. The CDR3 runs 13 residues. V was trimmed by 6 bases and J by 5 bases, leaving 14 bases between them. Here the CDR3 reads CASSANQGHEQYF. The CDR3 DNA is TGTGCCAGCAGCGCCAATCAGGGCCACGAGCAGTACTTC.

The J gene is TRBJ2-7, the V gene TRBV27; TRBD2 matches 8 bases. The CDR3 loop spans 15 amino acids. J was trimmed by 6 bases and V by 8 bases; bases with no gene match: 15. CDR1 and CDR2 from the germline V gene are MNHEY and SMNVEV (reference sequence). CDR3 sequence (DNA): TGTGCCAGCGGCCGAGGGAGAGCGGGAGCCCTCGAGCAGTACTTC. As protein: CASGRGRAGALEQYF.

The CDR3 region has the DNA TGTGCCAGCACCCAACAACAAGGCAGGGAGCAGTACTTC. Encoded protein: CASTQQQGREQYF. The V and J genes are TRBV5-6 and TRBJ2-7, with unresolved D. V lost 6 bases to trimming and J lost 7 bases, with 17 bases between them. The CDR3 is 13 amino acids. Germline CDR1 reads SGHDT; CDR2 reads YYEEEE.